One sample yielded the 15 T cell receptor beta chains listed below, sequenced in a study of shared clonotypes between healthy human individuals. Repertoires were generated with immunoSEQ multiplex PCR, while TCRdb's copy carries only in-frame clones and drops some. The data hold 2 million to 2.5 million clones, with approximately 95% observed a single time. Sequencing was done on a sample of naive CD4+ T cells sorted from blood. Described subset: CD45RA+ positively selected. The origin of the receptors is a man aged 18-30 years in good health.

The V call is TRBV7-2, the J call TRBJ2-2, with 7 bases fitting TRBD1. CDR1 is SGHTA, CDR2 FQGNSA, per germline. The CDR3 loop spans 16 amino acids. Germline trimming cut 5 bases from V and 4 bases from J; bases unmatched to any gene: 10. CDR3 DNA sequence: TGTGCCAGCAGCGCCGCCGGGACAGCGATCACCGGGGAGCTGTTTTTT. This gives the protein CASSAAGTAITGELFF.

This clone was detected only once. V is TRBV19 and J is TRBJ1-4; D possibly corresponds to TRBD1 (5 bases). V was trimmed by 6 bases and J by 0 bases, leaving 8 bases between them. Germline V gene lookup returns CDR1 LNHDA and CDR2 SQIVND (reference sequence). The CDR3 has 14 amino acids. The chain's CDR3 is CASSATATNEKLFF. CDR3 bases: TGTGCCAGTAGCGCGACAGCAACTAATGAAAAACTGTTTTTT.

Ten or more counts support this clone. The sample has other DNA sequences that encode this CDR3 too. J is TRBJ1-5 and V is TRBV18, with D unclear. Germline CDR1 reads KGHSH; CDR2 reads LQKENI. V gave up 3 bases and J gave up 3 bases, with 9 bases separating them. The CDR3 runs 14 residues. As DNA, the CDR3 is TGTGCCAGCTCACCGGACGGAATCAATCAGCCCCAGCATTTT. Protein sequence: CASSPDGINQPQHF.

This clone was counted a single time. The chain combines TRBV27 with TRBJ2-5, with D possibly being TRBD2 (6 bases). The CDR3 is 13 amino acids. V lost 2 bases and J 7 bases, leaving 11 bases between the germline ends. CDR1 and CDR2 from the germline V gene are MNHEY and SMNVEV (reference sequence). CDR3 region: CASSLGGVGTQYF. DNA of the CDR3: TGTGCCAGCAGTTTAGGAGGGGTGGGGACCCAGTACTTC.

V gene TRBV9 combines with J gene TRBJ2-7, with D perhaps TRBD2 (7 bases). From germline, CDR1 is SGDLS and CDR2 YYNGEE. Trimming shortened V by 3 bases and J by 2 bases, and 12 bases separated the two germline ends. This CDR3 region has 14 residues. Here the CDR3 DNA reads TGTGCCAGCAGCGAGGGGGGGACTACCTACGAGCAGTACTTC. Its protein product is CASSEGGTTYEQYF.

The rearrangement joins TRBV6-1 to TRBJ2-3; perhaps TRBD2 as D (7 bases). The CDR3 contains 18 residues. V was clipped by 2 bases and J by 1 base, with 19 bases between them. CDR1 MNHNS and CDR2 SASEGT come from the germline V gene. CDR3 nucleotides: TGTGCCAGCAGTGAATTCGGGCCGGGGGGCCCGGGCACAGATACGCAGTATTTT. It encodes CASSEFGPGGPGTDTQYF.

The rearrangement joins TRBV5-1 to TRBJ2-5; D not resolved. Looked up from germline, CDR1 is SGHRS and CDR2 is YFSETQ. The CDR3 covers 14 residues. The V gene lost 0 bases and the J gene lost 5 bases, with 11 bases spanning the gap. The CDR3 here is CASSLEMGLETQYF. CDR3 DNA: TGCGCCAGCAGCTTGGAGATGGGGTTGGAGACCCAGTACTTC.

The chain has TRBV2 and TRBJ1-3; weak D call: TRBD1 (5 bases). V was pared by 3 bases and J by 1 base, with 10 bases between. CDR1 is SNHLY, CDR2 FYNNEI, per germline. This CDR3 comprises 15 residues. CDR3 loop: CASSDQGISGNTIYF. The CDR3 DNA follows: TGTGCCAGCAGTGATCAGGGTATTTCTGGAAACACCATATATTTT.

This clone showed up just a few times. Other DNA sequences in the same sample also yield this CDR3. The rearrangement joins TRBV19 to TRBJ1-2; D unclear. CDR3 size: 12 residues. CDR1 is LNHDA and CDR2 is SQIVND in the germline V gene (reference sequence). Trimming left V 5 bases short and J 2 bases short, with 6 bases between. The CDR3 bases are TGTGCCAGTAGTGACCGAAACTATGGCTACACCTTC. This codes for CASSDRNYGYTF.

As for this clone: This sample also contains other DNA sequences that code for the same CDR3. J is TRBJ2-3 and V is TRBV11-2, with 13 bases matching TRBD2. CDR3 length: 16 residues. Trimming took 5 bases from V and 1 from J; bases not matched to a gene: 3. Germline assignment: CDR1 SGHAT and CDR2 FQNNGV. In DNA form, the CDR3 reads TGTGCCAGCAGCCCGGGACTAGCGGGACGCACAGATACGCAGTATTTT. Amino acids: CASSPGLAGRTDTQYF.

J is TRBJ1-2 and V is TRBV5-1; no clear D gene. Trimming removed 1 base at V and 6 bases at J, with 19 bases between. Germline V gives CDR1 SGHRS, CDR2 YFSETQ. The CDR3 runs 16 residues. The CDR3 bases are TGCGCCAGCAGCTTGCCCCCCGTTCTGGGAGGGAATGGCTACACCTTC. Translation: CASSLPPVLGGNGYTF.

This clone showed up just once. The V and J genes are TRBV2 and TRBJ2-7; D gene uncertain. Germline values: CDR1 SNHLY, CDR2 FYNNEI. This CDR3 spans 13 amino acids. V was trimmed by 3 bases and J by 4 bases, leaving 10 bases between them. The CDR3 DNA sequence: TGTGCCAGCAGTGAGGGGAACTTGTACGAGCAGTACTTC. It encodes CASSEGNLYEQYF.

The chain links TRBV6-4 to TRBJ2-6, with D perhaps being TRBD1 or TRBD2 (5 bases each). The germline V gene encodes CDR1 MRHNA and CDR2 SNTAGT. The CDR3 is 12 amino acids. Trimming cost V 0 bases and J 11 bases, with 5 bases left between them. CDR3 DNA sequence: TGTGCCAGCAGTGACTCGGGGGACGTCCTGACTTTC. It codes for CASSDSGDVLTF.

The rearrangement uses TRBV7-9 and TRBJ2-5; maybe TRBD2 (5 bases). There are 12 residues in the CDR3. Trimming took 0 bases from V and 9 from J, leaving 8 bases between them. Germline V gives CDR1 SEHNR, CDR2 FQNEAQ (reference sequence). CDR3 loop: CASSLAAGAQYF. In DNA, the CDR3 is TGTGCCAGCAGCTTAGCCGCCGGGGCCCAGTACTTC. Supplemented by reference TRBV7-9 and TRBJ2-5, the full variable domain reads DTGVSQNPRHKITKRGQNVTFRCDPISEHNRLYWYRQTLGQGPEFLTYFQNEAQLEKSRLLSDRFSAERPKGSFSTLEIQRTEQGDSAMYLCASSLAAGAQYFGPGTRLLVL.

V usage is TRBV18 and J usage is TRBJ2-5; TRBD1 matches at 9 bases. Germline loops: CDR1 KGHSH, CDR2 LQKENI. The J segment lost 7 bases and the V segment lost 4 bases, leaving 7 bases of the junction unmatched. CDR3 size: 14 residues. CDR3 DNA: TGTGCCAGCTCACTTTGGGACAGGGAAGGGACCCAGTACTTC. Protein product: CASSLWDREGTQYF.